Below are 10 T cell receptor beta chains sequenced from a single sample in a study of shared clonotypes between healthy human individuals. The data were produced by immunoSEQ multiplex PCR, yet TCRdb's version contains in-frame clones alone and is incomplete. There are roughly 1,100,000 clones in the sample; more than 60% occur only once, and approximately 1.5% lies in the top ten. The sample consisted of memory CD4+ T cells sorted from blood. The subset was: CD45RA-negative fraction. Receptors were obtained from a man aged 18 to 29 in good health.

The chain employs TRBV10-2 and TRBJ2-7, with 12 bases that match TRBD2. The germline CDR1 and CDR2 sequences are WSHSY and SAAADI. V lost 11 bases and J lost 6; bases outside the gene matches: 14. This CDR3 spans 15 amino acids. CDR3 sequence: CAGTTSGGPDSEQYF. As DNA, the CDR3 is TGCGCCGGCACGACTAGCGGGGGTCCGGACTCCGAGCAGTACTTC.

The chain is built from TRBV10-1 and TRBJ2-2, with 9 positions matching TRBD1. Germline V gene sequence: CDR1 WNHNN, CDR2 SYGVQD (reference sequence). The CDR3 has 16 amino acids. The trim removed 0 bases at V and 9 bases at J, leaving 8 bases unmatched. The CDR3 bases are TGCGCCAGCAGTGAGTCGCGACAGGGGGGACTACGGGAGCTGTTTTTT. Protein: CASSESRQGGLRELFF.

This rearrangement joins TRBV7-2 to TRBJ1-6, with 9 bases matching TRBD1. V was pared by 5 bases and J by 10 bases, with 9 bases of the junction left unmatched. The CDR3 spans 15 residues. Germline loops: CDR1 SGHTA, CDR2 FQGNSA. CDR3 nucleotide sequence: TGTGCCAGCAGCCCCGACCGGGACAGGGTCTCACCCCTCCACTTT. The encoded protein is CASSPDRDRVSPLHF. Combining the CDR3 with reference TRBV7-2 and TRBJ1-6 gives the whole variable domain GAGVSQSPSNKVTEKGKDVELRCDPISGHTALYWYRQSLGQGLEFLIYFQGNSAPDKSGLPSDRFSAERTGGSVSTLTIQRTQQEDSAVYLCASSPDRDRVSPLHFGNGTRLTVT.

V is TRBV19 and J is TRBJ2-7; D possibly corresponds to TRBD2 (5 bases). Germline CDR1 reads LNHDA; CDR2 reads SQIVND (reference sequence). The V end was cut by 3 bases, the J end by 3 bases, with 15 bases between. CDR3 length: 15 amino acids. CDR3 in DNA: TGTGCCAGTAGTATGCCCCAGCGGAGCCTCTACGAGCAGTACTTC. This encodes CASSMPQRSLYEQYF.

This clone was picked up a small number of times. The chain uses TRBV19 and TRBJ1-5, with no clear D. Trimming shortened V by 4 bases and J by 1 base, and 11 bases separated the two germline ends. The CDR3 extends over 15 amino acids. CDR1 is LNHDA, CDR2 SQIVND, per germline (reference sequence). The CDR3 spells CASSTQGQSNQPQHF. Written as DNA, the CDR3 is TGTGCCAGTAGTACCCAAGGCCAGAGCAATCAGCCCCAGCATTTT. The full variable domain, completed using reference TRBV19 and TRBJ1-5, is DGGITQSPKYLFRKEGQNVTLSCEQNLNHDAMYWYRQDPGQGLRLIYYSQIVNDFQKGDIAEGYSVSREKKESFPLTVTSAQKNPTAFYLCASSTQGQSNQPQHFGDGTRLSIL.

V gene TRBV27 combines with J gene TRBJ1-1; no definite D call. This CDR3 contains 13 residues. The V end was cut by 1 base, the J end by 1 base, with 4 bases between. Germline lookup yields CDR1 MNHEY and CDR2 SMNVEV (reference sequence). This CDR3 is CASSLFENTEAFF. The CDR3 coding sequence is TGTGCCAGCAGTTTATTTGAGAACACTGAAGCTTTCTTT.

V and J are TRBV18 and TRBJ1-2; D perhaps matches TRBD1 (5 bases). CDR1 is KGHSH, CDR2 LQKENI, per germline. V was trimmed by 6 bases and J by 8 bases, leaving 19 bases between them. The CDR3 has 14 residues. The CDR3 protein is CASSATDMRGGYTF. In nucleotides, the CDR3 is TGTGCCAGCTCCGCGACAGATATGAGGGGAGGCTACACCTTC.

This clone was found a few times. This sequence joins TRBV9 and TRBJ2-1; either TRBD1 or TRBD2 may supply D (6 bases each). Trimming shortened V by 4 bases and J by 4 bases, and 15 bases separated the two germline ends. Germline CDR1 and CDR2: SGDLS and YYNGEE. This CDR3 is 15 amino acids long. In DNA form, the CDR3 reads TGTGCCAGCAGCCCCGAAGGGGGGAAGTACAATGAGCAGTTCTTC. Protein product: CASSPEGGKYNEQFF.

The chain joins TRBV5-4 to TRBJ2-1; D call uncertain. V was clipped by 4 bases and J by 0 bases, with 8 bases between them. Germline V gene sequence: CDR1 SGHNT, CDR2 YYREEE (reference sequence). CDR3 length: 14 amino acids. CDR3 amino acids: CASSIPSSYNEQFF. The CDR3 DNA reads as TGTGCCAGCAGCATTCCGAGCTCCTACAATGAGCAGTTCTTC.

With regard to this clone: The sample has other DNA sequences that encode this CDR3 too. The V call is TRBV9, the J call TRBJ1-2; no firm D call. The CDR3 runs to 12 residues. The germline V gene encodes CDR1 SGDLS and CDR2 YYNGEE. V lost 0 bases and J 5 bases, leaving 5 bases between the germline ends. The CDR3: CASSVDGYGYTF. DNA for the CDR3: TGTGCCAGCAGCGTAGACGGTTATGGCTACACCTTC.